The 21 T cell receptor beta chains listed next were all sequenced from one sample in a study of response to subunit inactivated influenza vaccine. TCRdb passed the RT-PCR reads through MiXCR, listing each CDR3 protein once. Of 590,000 or so distinct CDR3 sequences listed, roughly 15% are singletons. Sequencing used PBMCs from blood, obtained about 14 days before vaccination. The receptor set was obtained from a man aged 45-60 years who received an inactivated influenza vaccine.

The CDR3 DNA is TGCAGCGTTGTTAGGGTCGAGACCCAGTACTTC. Protein: CSVVRVETQYF. V is TRBV29-1 and J is TRBJ2-5; unclear D gene. The length of the CDR3 is 11 residues. CDR1 SQVTM and CDR2 ANQGSEA come from the germline V gene. The V end was cut by 4 bases, the J end by 5 bases, with 8 bases between.

The CDR3 nucleotides are TGTGCCAGCAGCTCATTTACCGGGACTAGCGGGAGGCCCTCCAATGAGCAGTTCTTC. Protein product: CASSSFTGTSGRPSNEQFF. The J gene is TRBJ2-1, the V gene TRBV7-6; 15 nucleotides align to TRBD2. Germline trimming cut 4 bases from V and 6 bases from J; bases unmatched to any gene: 13. This CDR3 comprises 19 residues. CDR1 and CDR2 (germline): SGHVS, FNYEAQ.

The J gene is TRBJ2-7, the V gene TRBV29-1; 7 bases match TRBD1. The CDR3 is 12 amino acids. Trimming took 6 bases from V and 1 from J; bases not matched to a gene: 3. Germline V lookup: CDR1 SQVTM, CDR2 ANQGSEA. CDR3 DNA: TGCAGCGTCCAGGGACAGTCCTACGAGCAGTACTTC. It is translated as CSVQGQSYEQYF.

This clonotype was counted at least ten times. This chain uses TRBV5-1 with TRBJ1-2; 8 bases are shared with TRBD1. Unmatched junction bases numbered 3, after V lost 0 bases and J lost 2 bases. CDR3 length equals 15 residues. Germline assignment: CDR1 SGHRS and CDR2 YFSETQ. Here the CDR3 reads CASSLAGQGNYGYTF. In DNA, the CDR3 is TGCGCCAGCAGCTTGGCTGGACAGGGAAACTATGGCTACACCTTC.

The chain's CDR3 is CASSVDIQVYNEQFF. CDR3 bases: TGTGCCAGCAGCGTAGATATACAGGTCTACAATGAGCAGTTCTTC. The chain has TRBV9 and TRBJ2-1; D may be TRBD1 (5 bases). The germline V gene has CDR1 SGDLS and CDR2 YYNGEE. CDR3 size: 15 residues. With 0 bases removed from V and 3 bases from J, the gap between germline ends came to 10 bases.

This clonotype has a count of ten or more. The rearrangement uses TRBV12-3 or TRBV12-4 and TRBJ2-2; perhaps TRBD1 as D (5 bases). This CDR3 comprises 16 residues. Trimming pared 5 bases from V and 4 bases from J, leaving 17 bases between. CDR3 bases: TGTGCCAGCAGTACACAATCCAGGGCAGGCACCGGGGAGCTGTTTTTT. This translates into CASSTQSRAGTGELFF.

The rearrangement links TRBV6-2 or TRBV6-3 to TRBJ2-3, with TRBD2 matching 10 bases. The J segment lost 1 base and the V segment lost 0 bases, leaving 7 bases of the junction unmatched. This CDR3 contains 18 residues. Germline CDR1 and CDR2: MNHEY and SVGEGT. The CDR3 loop reads CASSYSFLSGGRTDTQYF. CDR3 bases: TGTGCCAGCAGTTACTCTTTTCTTAGCGGGGGGCGCACAGATACGCAGTATTTT.

This sequence joins TRBV4-3 and TRBJ2-2; 9 nucleotides line up with TRBD1. V was clipped by 0 bases and J by 4 bases; unmatched bases: 0. The germline V gene has CDR1 LGHNA and CDR2 YSLEER. This CDR3 contains 15 residues. The CDR3 protein is CASSQEGQGTGELFF. The DNA for the CDR3 is TGCGCCAGCAGCCAAGAGGGACAGGGCACCGGGGAGCTGTTTTTT.

This clonotype was found a few times. V gene TRBV7-2 combines with J gene TRBJ2-1, with a possible D match to TRBD1 (6 bases). The germline CDR1 and CDR2 sequences are SGHTA and FQGNSA. The CDR3 is made up of 15 amino acids. Trimming took off 2 bases at V and 2 bases at J, with 10 bases between the two ends. The CDR3 protein is CASSLRRGAYNEQFF. The CDR3 nucleotides are TGTGCCAGCAGCTTACGCAGGGGCGCCTACAATGAGCAGTTCTTC.

This clonotype has a count of ten or more. The rearrangement joins TRBV7-8 to TRBJ2-5, with 7 bases fitting TRBD1. The J segment lost 5 bases and the V segment lost 5 bases, leaving 14 bases of the junction unmatched. Germline lookup yields CDR1 SGHVS and CDR2 FQNEAQ. CDR3 size: 16 residues. The CDR3 nucleotides read TGTGCCAGCAGCCCCCGTCGGGTCAGGGGGTTCGAGACCCAGTACTTC. Translating it yields CASSPRRVRGFETQYF.

The chain recombines TRBV20-1 with TRBJ2-7, with D uncertain. The CDR3 totals 13 residues. The ends were cut back, 3 bases at V and 5 bases at J, with 14 bases in the middle. The germline V gene has CDR1 DFQATT and CDR2 SNEGSKA (reference sequence). The CDR3 reads CSASHPGQDEQYF. The CDR3, as DNA: TGCAGTGCTAGTCACCCGGGCCAGGACGAGCAGTACTTC.

V is TRBV15 and J is TRBJ2-3, with 7 bases fitting TRBD1. There are 15 residues in the CDR3. Germline assignment: CDR1 LNHNV and CDR2 YYDKDF (reference sequence). J lost 0 bases, V lost 6 bases, and 6 bases had no gene match. CDR3 nucleotide sequence: TGTGCCACCAGGGGGACAGTGATTAGCACAGATACGCAGTATTTT. The encoded protein is CATRGTVISTDTQYF.

This sequence joins TRBV2 and TRBJ1-5; D uncertain. The ends were cut back, 7 bases at V and 4 bases at J, with 11 bases in the middle. The CDR3 consists of 13 residues. Per the germline V gene, CDR1 is SNHLY and CDR2 is FYNNEI. The DNA of the CDR3 is TGTGCCAGCACAGGAGGGCTGAATCAGCCCCAGCATTTT. Protein product: CASTGGLNQPQHF.

This clonotype was found a few times. J is TRBJ2-1 and V is TRBV29-1; the match to TRBD2 covers 11 bases. CDR1 is SQVTM and CDR2 is ANQGSEA in the germline V gene. This CDR3 comprises 14 residues. The V and J ends lost 4 bases and 12 bases, in that order; junction bases with no gene match: 11. CDR3 DNA sequence: TGCAGCGTTGTTAACCCAATAGCGGGGGGGCCGCAGTTCTTC. This gives the protein CSVVNPIAGGPQFF.

This clonotype turned up a few times. The chain combines TRBV28 with TRBJ2-1; TRBD2 matches 8 bases. Germline lookup yields CDR1 MDHEN and CDR2 SYDVKM. Trimming removed 7 bases from V and 1 base from J; junction bases left unmatched: 3. This CDR3 comprises 14 residues. CDR3 amino acids: CASTGGRSYNEQFF. CDR3 DNA sequence: TGTGCCAGCACGGGGGGGAGATCCTACAATGAGCAGTTCTTC.

The rearrangement joins TRBV29-1 to TRBJ2-3; D remains unclear. V lost 2 bases to trimming and J lost 0 bases, with 12 bases between them. The CDR3 spans 15 residues. Germline values: CDR1 SQVTM, CDR2 ANQGSEA. DNA of the CDR3: TGCAGCGTTGAACCGGTTAAATCTAGCACAGATACGCAGTATTTT. The encoded protein is CSVEPVKSSTDTQYF.

The gene calls are TRBV6-2 or TRBV6-3 and TRBJ2-4; 7 bases match TRBD1. The V gene's germline CDR1 is MNHEY and CDR2 SVGEGT. The length of the CDR3 is 17 residues. The ends lost 5 bases at V and 2 bases at J; junction bases unmatched: 12. The CDR3 sequence is CASSTPGQASSKNIQYF. As DNA, the CDR3 is TGTGCCAGCAGTACACCCGGACAGGCTAGCTCCAAAAACATTCAGTACTTC.

There are a few counts of this clonotype. This is likely a read error, given that the CDR3 carries no conserved phenylalanine or tryptophan at its end. The DNA is omitted, as the CDR3 cannot be located on it reliably, and the CDR3 follows TCRdb's listing. The chain combines TRBV28 with TRBJ2-5; the D call in the table, TRBD2, was not verified against the DNA. Both ends counted, the CDR3 spans 14 residues. The germline gives CDR1 MDHEN, CDR2 SYDVKM. CDR3 sequence reads: CASASEKTSGSPVS.

The CDR3 is CAWSVLGVSRTKNIQYF. The CDR3 bases are TGTGCCTGGAGTGTACTTGGCGTCTCGAGAACCAAAAACATTCAGTACTTC. J is TRBJ2-4 and V is TRBV30; D not resolved. Germline V gene sequence: CDR1 GTSNPN, CDR2 SVGIG (reference sequence). This CDR3 has 17 residues. Trimming stripped 0 bases from V and 2 bases from J, with 17 bases between.

This clonotype was detected a few times. The CDR3 DNA reads TGCGCCAGCAGCGCGCTACCCGGGACAGAAAACATTCAGTACTTC. It is translated as CASSALPGTENIQYF. This rearrangement joins TRBV5-1 to TRBJ2-4; TRBD1 agrees at 7 bases. The V segment lost 4 bases and the J segment 5 bases; nucleotides outside the gene matches: 9. The germline CDR1 and CDR2 sequences are SGHRS and YFSETQ. This CDR3 has 15 amino acids. Full variable domain (rest looked up from reference TRBV5-1 and TRBJ2-4): KAGVTQTPRYLIKTRGQQVTLSCSPISGHRSVSWYQQTPGQGLQFLFEYFSETQRNKGNFPGRFSGRQFSNSRSEMNVSTLELGDSALYLCASSALPGTENIQYFGAGTRLSVL.

This clonotype was counted ten times or more. This chain uses TRBV4-1 with TRBJ1-4; 7 positions agree with TRBD1. There are 16 residues in the CDR3. V gave up 1 base and J gave up 1 base; unmatched junction bases: 3. The germline V gene has CDR1 MGHRA and CDR2 YSYEKL. CDR3 sequence reads: CASSQGQGLTNEKLFF. The DNA of the CDR3 is TGCGCCAGCAGCCAAGGACAGGGTCTAACTAATGAAAAACTGTTTTTT.